This T cell receptor (beta chain) was obtained from a study of T cell changes during pregnancy in multiple sclerosis (dated by TCRdb to between 2017 and 2020). Describing the broader study: The study looked at changes in the T cell repertoire across pregnancy in women with multiple sclerosis.

For CDR1 and CDR2, the germline V gene (reference sequence) lists SEHNR and FQNEAQ. Counted from cysteine to phenylalanine, this CDR3 has 14 amino acids. Of all the DNA, just the CDR3 is kept, 42 bases in frame from base 1. The junction shows trimming of 4 bases on V and 5 bases on J, plus 12 bases between the germline ends. Concerning this clone itself: This receptor's antigen is unknown. No qualities accompany the bases; no much larger clone lies one base away.

The method was the immunoSEQ multiplex PCR assay. TCRdb mirrors the immuneACCESS table, restricted to in-frame sequences. Some clones are absent from its copies; in checked studies, under half trace to an unresolved V gene, and the reason for the others is unknown. For this sample there are around 20,000 clones; under 95% appear just once. The ten largest clones capture 0.55% to 0.7% of the sample. The sequence was obtained from a female donor in good health, enrolled as a control in a pregnancy study. The rearranged chain carries TRBV7-9 and TRBJ1-5; D gene: possibly TRBD1, on 5 matching bases. This specimen consisted of CD4+ T cells from peripheral blood mononuclear cells, obtained in the third trimester of pregnancy. The DNA sequence is given as TGTGCCAGCAGCTCTAACGGGGGGTATCAGCCCCAGCATTTT. This encodes CASSSNGGYQPQHF.